Listed below are T cell receptor beta chains from one sample, sequenced in a study of OX40 agonist ivuxolimab in advanced cancers. Data came from immunoSEQ multiplex PCR; TCRdb stores just in-frame clones and leaves some out. The data contain tens of thousands of clones, 80% to 90% of them singletons. Material: CD4+ or CD8+ T cells sorted from blood, obtained in a trial of the OX40 agonist ivuxolimab. These receptors all stem from an adult with an advanced solid tumor such as melanoma, head and neck, liver or kidney cancer. Each CDR3 is given with its conserved first and last residue. D genes are given only for firm matches.

d_gene	v_gene	j_gene	CDR3nt	CDR3aa
NA	TRBV4-1	TRBJ2-7	TGCGCCAGCAGCCCCCGGGTGGATGGCGACGAGCAGTACTTC	CASSPRVDGDEQYF
TRBD1	TRBV7-8	TRBJ2-1	TGTGCCAGCAGCTTAGCGCCCAGGGGGCGCAATGAGCAGTTCTTC	CASSLAPRGRNEQFF
TRBD2	TRBV19	TRBJ2-7	TGTGCCAGTAGTATGGGTAGCGGGAGATACGAGCAGTACTTC	CASSMGSGRYEQYF
TRBD2	TRBV11-2	TRBJ2-7	TGTGCCAGCAGCTTAGGGGGTAGCGGGGGGTCCCGGTACGAGCAGTACTTC	CASSLGGSGGSRYEQYF
NA	TRBV19	TRBJ1-1	TGTGCCAGTAAAGTCGAGGGACTGAACACTGAAGCTTTCTTT	CASKVEGLNTEAFF
NA	TRBV13	TRBJ2-3	TGTGCCAGCAGCATCCTCGGGGGCGGAACAGATACGCAGTATTTT	CASSILGGGTDTQYF
NA	TRBV18	TRBJ1-2	TGTGCCAGCTCACCCGGGACCCCTTTATGCACCTTC	CASSPGTPLCTF
NA	TRBV21-1	TRBJ1-4	TGTGCCCCCAACTTTTACCTCGAACTGTTTTTT	CAPNFYLELFF
NA	TRBV7-2	TRBJ2-1	TGTGCCAGCAGCTTGACGGCGGGGACCTACAATGAGCAGTTCTTC	CASSLTAGTYNEQFF
TRBD1	TRBV6-1	TRBJ2-7	TGTGCCAGCAGAGCCGGACAGGGTAACCTCTACGAGCAGTACTTC	CASRAGQGNLYEQYF
TRBD2	TRBV7-2	TRBJ2-3	TGTGCCAGCAGCTTCATCAGCGGGGGGGCGAATACGCAGTATTTT	CASSFISGGANTQYF
TRBD1	TRBV5-1	TRBJ2-7	TGCGCCAGCAATCCAGGGACAGGGTGGACCTACGAGCAGTACTTC	CASNPGTGWTYEQYF
TRBD1	TRBV29-1	TRBJ2-7	TGCAGCGTTGCAAGACAGGGATCTACCTACGAGCAGTACTTC	CSVARQGSTYEQYF
NA	TRBV6-5	TRBJ1-2	TGTGCCAGCAGCCCACTCGGTGACAGTATTTATGGCTACACCTTC	CASSPLGDSIYGYTF
NA	TRBV7-2	TRBJ1-2	TGTGCCAGCAGCAGTTTAGGCCCCCTCGGTGGCTACACCTTC	CASSSLGPLGGYTF
NA	TRBV2	TRBJ1-1	TGTGCCAGCAGTCCGGACCAATGGAACACTGAAGCTTTCTTT	CASSPDQWNTEAFF
NA	TRBV27	TRBJ2-3	TGTGCCAGCAGTCAATTGCGGGATACGCAGTATTTT	CASSQLRDTQYF
TRBD1	TRBV6-1	TRBJ1-2	TGTGCCAGCAGTGCAATTTGGACAGGGAGTGACTATGGCTACACCTTC	CASSAIWTGSDYGYTF